These 26 T cell receptor beta chains came from one sample sequenced in a study of cytomegalovirus exposure and HLA in healthy donors. Primers: 60 Vbeta forward and 13 Jbeta reverse. The method was immunoSEQ multiplex PCR; TCRdb's version includes in-frame clones alone and lacks a portion of them. Of around 64,000 clones listed, over 75% are singletons. Sequenced input: PBMCs. The receptors come from a female donor in good health and CMV-seronegative.

This chain uses TRBV11-1 with TRBJ2-2; 9 positions match TRBD2. J gave up 1 base and V 4 bases, and 7 bases lay outside the gene matches. The CDR3 loop spans 17 amino acids. Germline V gene sequence: CDR1 SGHAT, CDR2 FQDESV (reference sequence). CDR3 nucleotide sequence: TGTGCCAGCAGCTCCCTCCCACTAGCGGGGAACACCGGGGAGCTGTTTTTT. Its translation: CASSSLPLAGNTGELFF.

The genes are TRBV4-2 and TRBJ2-1; the match to TRBD1 covers 8 bases. J was trimmed by 7 bases and V by 4 bases; bases with no gene match: 9. The CDR3 is made up of 15 amino acids. Germline CDR1 and CDR2: LGHNA and YNFKEQ. The CDR3 DNA reads as TGTGCCAGCAGCCGACTCGGGACAGGAAGGAATGAGCAGTTCTTC. Its protein product is CASSRLGTGRNEQFF.

V and J are TRBV28 and TRBJ2-7; perhaps TRBD2 as D (6 bases). Germline lookup yields CDR1 MDHEN and CDR2 SYDVKM. The length of the CDR3 is 13 residues. The V gene lost 7 bases and the J gene lost 2 bases, with 12 bases spanning the gap. The CDR3 loop reads CASKSSVTYEQYF. CDR3 coding DNA: TGTGCCAGCAAGTCTAGCGTGACCTACGAGCAGTACTTC. The variable domain in full, completed from reference TRBV28 and TRBJ2-7, reads DVKVTQSSRYLVKRTGEKVFLECVQDMDHENMFWYRQDPGLGLRLIYFSYDVKMKEKGDIPEGYSVSREKKERFSLILESASTNQTSMYLCASKSSVTYEQYFGPGTRLTVT.

The gene calls are TRBV5-1 and TRBJ2-7; TRBD2 is a possible D gene (6 bases). Per the germline V gene, CDR1 is SGHRS and CDR2 is YFSETQ. Trimming removed 0 bases at V and 7 bases at J, with 11 bases between. This CDR3 comprises 13 residues. The CDR3 nucleotides read TGCGCCAGCAGCTTGGGTACCGCGGGAGAGCAGTACTTC. Protein product: CASSLGTAGEQYF.

The CDR3, as DNA: TGTGCCAGCAGTTTATCGTCCCGAGCCTACTACGAGCAGTACTTC. Translation: CASSLSSRAYYEQYF. This rearrangement joins TRBV27 to TRBJ2-7; D unresolved. V shed 0 bases and J shed 3 bases, with 12 bases lying between them. The CDR3 has 15 amino acids. Germline-derived CDR1 and CDR2 are MNHEY and SMNVEV (reference sequence).

This sequence joins TRBV6-5 and TRBJ2-5, with 13 bases that match TRBD2. The CDR3 consists of 14 residues. The V gene's germline CDR1 is MNHEY and CDR2 SVGAGI. The J segment lost 4 bases and the V segment lost 6 bases, leaving 2 bases of the junction unmatched. The CDR3 sequence is CASRRTSGRETQYF. DNA for the CDR3: TGTGCCAGCAGACGGACTAGCGGGAGAGAGACCCAGTACTTC.

The CDR3 nucleotides read TGTGCCAGCAGCTCGCCCCGGGACTCGCGGCAGGACACCTTC. Its protein product is CASSSPRDSRQDTF. The gene calls are TRBV5-4 and TRBJ1-2; tentative D call: TRBD1 (5 bases). The germline V gene encodes CDR1 SGHNT and CDR2 YYREEE (reference sequence). The ends were cut back, 3 bases at V and 12 bases at J, with 21 bases in the middle. This CDR3 spans 14 amino acids.

The V and J genes are TRBV11-1 and TRBJ1-1, with D perhaps TRBD1 (5 bases). This CDR3 spans 12 amino acids. Germline V CDR1 and CDR2: SGHAT, FQDESV (reference sequence). The V end was cut by 4 bases, the J end by 7 bases, with 10 bases between. The chain's CDR3 is CASSSFDSEAFF. The DNA of the CDR3 is TGTGCCAGCAGCTCTTTCGACAGTGAAGCTTTCTTT.

The chain joins TRBV7-8 to TRBJ2-7, with 7 positions matching TRBD1. Germline CDR1 reads SGHVS; CDR2 reads FQNEAQ. The CDR3 runs 15 residues. J gave up 0 bases and V 5 bases, and 7 bases lay outside the gene matches. The CDR3, as DNA: TGTGCCAGCAGCGCCCAGACAGGGTTCTCCTACGAGCAGTACTTC. This translates into CASSAQTGFSYEQYF.

J is TRBJ2-7 and V is TRBV5-5; TRBD1 might be the D (6 bases). V dropped 0 bases and J dropped 2 bases, with 12 bases sitting between them. CDR1 and CDR2 from the germline V gene are SGHKS and YYEKEE (reference sequence). This CDR3 region has 15 residues. The CDR3 nucleotides read TGTGCCAGCAGCTTGGACAGGGTGATTACCTACGAGCAGTACTTC. It translates to CASSLDRVITYEQYF.

J is TRBJ2-6 and V is TRBV28; 11 nucleotides agree with TRBD2. Trimming removed 6 bases from V and 1 base from J; junction bases left unmatched: 11. The CDR3 loop spans 19 amino acids. Germline V gene data show CDR1 as MDHEN and CDR2 as SYDVKM. CDR3 in DNA: TGTGCCAGCAGATCCTCCCTAGCGGGAGGCCAATCTGGGGCCAACGTCCTGACTTTC. Its protein product is CASRSSLAGGQSGANVLTF.

The chain joins TRBV6-1 to TRBJ2-3; D is perhaps TRBD2 (5 bases). The germline V gene has CDR1 MNHNS and CDR2 SASEGT. V was shortened by 1 base and J by 8 bases, with 10 bases between the two germline ends. CDR3 length: 13 amino acids. The CDR3 is CASSEVQGSTQYF. CDR3 in DNA: TGTGCCAGCAGTGAAGTACAAGGGAGTACGCAGTATTTT.

The sample holds a few counts of this clone. The CDR3 DNA follows: TGTGCCAGCAGCATAGGGGGCAGCGGAAACACCATATATTTT. The encoded protein is CASSIGGSGNTIYF. The chain joins TRBV7-2 to TRBJ1-3; 7 bases agree with TRBD1. The CDR3 loop spans 14 amino acids. Germline V gene sequence: CDR1 SGHTA, CDR2 FQGNSA. Trimming took 5 bases from V and 4 from J; bases not matched to a gene: 5.

V usage is TRBV19 and J usage is TRBJ1-2; 7 nucleotides match TRBD1. Germline assignment: CDR1 LNHDA and CDR2 SQIVND (reference sequence). The CDR3 is 13 residues long. Germline trimming cut 3 bases from V and 8 bases from J; bases unmatched to any gene: 6. CDR3 nucleotide sequence: TGTGCCAGTAGTATGAGGGGGCGGAGGGGCTACACCTTC. It is translated as CASSMRGRRGYTF.

V usage is TRBV18 and J usage is TRBJ1-1, with 8 positions matching TRBD1. The ends lost 3 bases at V and 9 bases at J; junction bases unmatched: 9. This CDR3 has 14 residues. Germline V gene lookup returns CDR1 KGHSH and CDR2 LQKENI. Here the CDR3 reads CASSPTGEGRKAFF. The CDR3 DNA is TGTGCCAGCTCACCGACAGGGGAGGGAAGAAAAGCTTTCTTT.

This clone was observed once. The chain has TRBV10-3 and TRBJ2-5; the D is unclear. The CDR3 has 13 amino acids. From germline, CDR1 is ENHRY and CDR2 SYGVKD. V lost 8 bases and J lost 1, with 11 bases in between. CDR3 sequence (DNA): TGTGCCATCTCACCAGCAGGCCAAGAGACCCAGTACTTC. Amino acids: CAISPAGQETQYF.

The V and J genes are TRBV10-2 and TRBJ1-2, with D maybe TRBD1 (6 bases). Germline V gene sequence: CDR1 WSHSY, CDR2 SAAADI. The CDR3 length is 13 residues. Trimming removed 6 bases at V and 1 base at J, with 9 bases between. The CDR3 region has the DNA TGCGCCAGCAGCCGGACAGATAACTATGGCTACACCTTC. Translating gives CASSRTDNYGYTF.

This chain links TRBV2 with TRBJ2-1; 8 positions match TRBD2. Germline-derived CDR1 and CDR2 are SNHLY and FYNNEI. The CDR3 extends over 15 amino acids. V was pared by 6 bases and J by 5 bases, with 9 bases of the junction left unmatched. The CDR3 sequence is CASRVGAGGDNEQFF. CDR3 DNA sequence: TGTGCCAGCAGAGTTGGGGCGGGGGGCGACAATGAGCAGTTCTTC.

The J gene is TRBJ1-1, the V gene TRBV19; maybe TRBD1 (6 bases). The V and J ends lost 11 bases and 0 bases respectively, with 10 bases between them. CDR1 and CDR2 (germline): LNHDA, SQIVND (reference sequence). The CDR3 length is 12 residues. CDR3 protein: CASRTVNTEAFF. CDR3 DNA: TGTGCCTCCAGGACAGTGAACACTGAAGCTTTCTTT.

CDR3 nucleotide sequence: TGTGCCAGCAGCGTAGGGGACAGAGGAGATGAAAAACTGTTTTTT. The encoded protein is CASSVGDRGDEKLFF. The gene calls are TRBV7-9 and TRBJ1-4; 7 positions match TRBD1. Germline V lookup: CDR1 SEHNR, CDR2 FQNEAQ (reference sequence). With 5 bases clipped from V and 6 bases from J, the junction kept 9 bases outside the gene matches. The CDR3 length is 15 residues.

In nucleotides, the CDR3 is TGTGCCAGCAGCTCCCGACAGGGAGGCGAGCAGTACTTC. Its translation is CASSSRQGGEQYF. This chain links TRBV7-9 with TRBJ2-7; perhaps TRBD1 as D (7 bases). From germline, CDR1 is SEHNR and CDR2 FQNEAQ (reference sequence). The V end lost 4 bases, the J end lost 6 bases, and 13 bases lay between the germline ends. This CDR3 contains 13 residues.

This chain connects TRBV6-1 to TRBJ1-1, with D hard to call. The V gene's germline CDR1 is MNHNS and CDR2 SASEGT. Trimming shortened V by 9 bases and J by 1 base, and 18 bases separated the two germline ends. The CDR3 runs 15 residues. DNA for the CDR3: TGTGCCAGTCAAAATCGAGCGGTCTGGAACACTGAAGCTTTCTTT. Its translation: CASQNRAVWNTEAFF.

V gene TRBV28 combines with J gene TRBJ2-7; D perhaps matches TRBD2 (6 bases). CDR1 and CDR2 from the germline V gene are MDHEN and SYDVKM. The CDR3 is made up of 12 amino acids. V was shortened by 11 bases and J by 2 bases, with 13 bases between the two germline ends. The CDR3 region has the DNA TGTGCCGGGGGGACCAAACCCTACGAGCAGTACTTC. It codes for CAGGTKPYEQYF.

Notes on this clone: Germline is not matched at one junction end, which may reflect a read error. This chain links TRBV11-3 with TRBJ2-6; TRBD1 might be the D (6 bases). The germline gives CDR1 SGHNT, CDR2 YENEEA. This CDR3 has 17 residues. CDR3 bases: TGTGCCAGCAGCTTAGGACAGGAGCCCTCTGGGGCCAACGGCCTGACTTTC. Encoded protein: CASSLGQEPSGANGLTF.

V gene TRBV7-8 combines with J gene TRBJ2-7, with D uncertain. Germline V gene data show CDR1 as SGHVS and CDR2 as FQNEAQ. Trimming pared 2 bases from V and 6 bases from J, leaving 11 bases between. The CDR3 extends over 13 amino acids. The chain's CDR3 is CASSLSPPGEQYF. Here the CDR3 DNA reads TGTGCCAGCAGCTTATCCCCCCCGGGCGAGCAGTACTTC.

This clone was recorded only once. CDR3 coding DNA: TGTGCCAGCAGCGTCGTGGTGGGGGGACAGGGGCTAGCCAAAAACATTCAGTACTTC. It is translated as CASSVVVGGQGLAKNIQYF. The rearrangement joins TRBV28 to TRBJ2-4; 10 nucleotides match TRBD1. The germline CDR1 and CDR2 sequences are MDHEN and SYDVKM. This CDR3 is 19 amino acids long. V shed 6 bases and J 0 bases; nucleotides not matched to a gene: 14.